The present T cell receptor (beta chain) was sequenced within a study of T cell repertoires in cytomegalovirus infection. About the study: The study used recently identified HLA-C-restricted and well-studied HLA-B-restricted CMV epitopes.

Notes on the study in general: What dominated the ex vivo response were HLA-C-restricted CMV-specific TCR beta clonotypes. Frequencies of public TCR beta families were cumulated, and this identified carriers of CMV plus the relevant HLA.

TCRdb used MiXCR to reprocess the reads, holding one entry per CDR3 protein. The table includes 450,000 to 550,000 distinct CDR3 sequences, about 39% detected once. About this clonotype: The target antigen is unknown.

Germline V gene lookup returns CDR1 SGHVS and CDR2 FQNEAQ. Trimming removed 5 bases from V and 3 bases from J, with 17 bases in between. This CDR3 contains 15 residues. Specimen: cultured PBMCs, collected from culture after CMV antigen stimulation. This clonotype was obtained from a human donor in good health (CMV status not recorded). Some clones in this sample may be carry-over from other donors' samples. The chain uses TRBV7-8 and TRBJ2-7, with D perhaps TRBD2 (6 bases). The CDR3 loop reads CASSALFGGYYEQYF. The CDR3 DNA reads TGTGCCAGCAGCGCCTTATTTGGAGGGTACTACGAGCAGTACTTC.